A selection of T cell receptor beta chains follows, all from one sample in a study of PD-L1 blockade in urothelial cancer. Data came from immunoSEQ multiplex PCR; TCRdb stores just in-frame clones and leaves some out. The table includes roughly 84,000 clones, 82% detected once. The sample in question was PBMCs, obtained around atezolizumab (anti-PD-L1) treatment. The source of these receptors is a man aged 65 to 79 with urothelial cancer. CDR3s include the opening cysteine and the closing phenylalanine or tryptophan. Each record gives: CDR3 protein, V gene, clone size. Clone size is shown for a subset of rows, as once, few, many or a class of expanded clone.

CDR3aa: CASTLPMGGETQYF
v_gene: TRBV28
abundance: -

CDR3aa: CASSPTGHLSGNTIYF
v_gene: TRBV2
abundance: -

CDR3aa: CASSPPVGGSYEQYF
v_gene: TRBV28
abundance: -

CDR3aa: CASSGHRDRAYEQYF
v_gene: TRBV11-2
abundance: -

CDR3aa: CASSRHRGTYEQYF
v_gene: TRBV5-8
abundance: -

CDR3aa: CASSLAGGPPDTQYF
v_gene: TRBV7-6
abundance: -

CDR3aa: CASSPRDFDEQYF
v_gene: TRBV10-1
abundance: -

CDR3aa: CASREGDLGGETQYF
v_gene: TRBV6-6
abundance: -

CDR3aa: CASSPESSGSPYEQYF
v_gene: TRBV18
abundance: few

CDR3aa: CASVTLGGAAEQFF
v_gene: TRBV2
abundance: -

CDR3aa: CASSPGTATGELFF
v_gene: TRBV28
abundance: -

CDR3aa: CASSLAQHPEGGGYTF
v_gene: TRBV7-2
abundance: -

CDR3aa: CASSQAGLDEQFF
v_gene: TRBV4-3
abundance: few

CDR3aa: CASSPRAGTDTQYF
v_gene: TRBV18
abundance: -

CDR3aa: CASSRRLAETQYF
v_gene: TRBV9
abundance: -

CDR3aa: CASTRTGNSPLHF
v_gene: TRBV6-5
abundance: -

CDR3aa: CASSHGQGTGEQYF
v_gene: TRBV7-6
abundance: -

CDR3aa: CASSGQGALGTEAFF
v_gene: TRBV14
abundance: few

CDR3aa: CASYRVEAFF
v_gene: TRBV2
abundance: -

CDR3aa: CASGLEDIFNEQFF
v_gene: TRBV12-5
abundance: -

CDR3aa: CASGWGSPNTGELFF
v_gene: TRBV12-5
abundance: few

CDR3aa: CASSLDRGPYNEQFF
v_gene: TRBV4-3
abundance: -

CDR3aa: CASSIGGTIYGYTF
v_gene: TRBV19
abundance: -

CDR3aa: CASSPKLLADSSTDTQYF
v_gene: TRBV5-4
abundance: -

CDR3aa: CATSRVTGSSGANVLTF
v_gene: TRBV15
abundance: -

CDR3aa: CSARDGTMNTEAFF
v_gene: TRBV29-1
abundance: -

CDR3aa: CASSQATNEKLFF
v_gene: TRBV7-9
abundance: -

CDR3aa: CASSQDEAGASTDTQYF
v_gene: TRBV14
abundance: few

CDR3aa: CASSSGVQETQYF
v_gene: TRBV27
abundance: once

CDR3aa: CASSPREGSNYGYTF
v_gene: TRBV6-5
abundance: -

CDR3aa: CASSQEQGGSYNEQFF
v_gene: TRBV4-3
abundance: -

CDR3aa: CASSTGDKRAQELFF
v_gene: TRBV5-4
abundance: -

CDR3aa: CASSETGYEQYF
v_gene: TRBV25-1
abundance: -

CDR3aa: CASLGGGWNTEAFF
v_gene: TRBV27
abundance: -

CDR3aa: CASSPAANRGNSPLHF
v_gene: TRBV7-2
abundance: -

CDR3aa: CASSLAGGTLGEQYF
v_gene: TRBV5-6
abundance: -

CDR3aa: CASSEGFDSQAFF
v_gene: TRBV6-1
abundance: -

CDR3aa: CASSLALAGGQETQYF
v_gene: TRBV7-9
abundance: -

CDR3aa: CASSSGTGNTGELFF
v_gene: TRBV7-8
abundance: -

CDR3aa: CASSPRGTDEQYF
v_gene: TRBV18
abundance: -

CDR3aa: CSVEGLAGGPYEQYF
v_gene: TRBV29-1
abundance: few

CDR3aa: CASSLTTGAGNQPQHF
v_gene: TRBV19
abundance: -

CDR3aa: CASSVGSEEGKGSGYTF
v_gene: TRBV9
abundance: -

CDR3aa: CASSWAPLGSTGENEKLFF
v_gene: TRBV5-1
abundance: few

CDR3aa: CASTKDRGHYGYTF
v_gene: TRBV19
abundance: -

CDR3aa: CASSPRRGQETQYF
v_gene: TRBV6-1
abundance: -

CDR3aa: CASSASGTLNTEAFF
v_gene: TRBV25-1
abundance: -

CDR3aa: CASSWTSVSYNEQFF
v_gene: TRBV11-2
abundance: once

CDR3aa: CASKADRVRTDTQYF
v_gene: TRBV19
abundance: -

CDR3aa: CASSPPGVGGYTF
v_gene: TRBV7-6
abundance: -

CDR3aa: CASSLGGGASYEQYF
v_gene: TRBV6-1
abundance: once

CDR3aa: CASSPYAEGNTEAFF
v_gene: TRBV5-1
abundance: few

CDR3aa: CASSRLRGVNAEAFF
v_gene: TRBV5-5
abundance: -

CDR3aa: CAARQGENTEAFF
v_gene: TRBV10-3
abundance: -

CDR3aa: CASSIVRDQETQYF
v_gene: TRBV11-2
abundance: -

CDR3aa: CASSPGGGERSYTF
v_gene: TRBV5-6
abundance: -

CDR3aa: CASSPGTSGRSYEQYF
v_gene: TRBV19
abundance: few

CDR3aa: CASSLPSAPDTQYF
v_gene: TRBV7-2
abundance: -

CDR3aa: CASSPGGTRTGPNGYTF
v_gene: TRBV4-3
abundance: -